This T cell receptor (beta chain) appears in the sequencing data of a study of beta chain features in type 1 diabetes. This CDR3 is 12 amino acids long. The germline CDR1 and CDR2 sequences are MDHEN and SYDVKM. The ends were cut back, 4 bases at V and 8 bases at J, with 11 bases in the middle. Findings of the study overall: Short templates might get an advantage during PCR, and this would be equal in patients and controls. Shorter TCRB CDR3s, moderately but significantly so, were found in Type 1 diabetes patients in all four CD4+ subsets.

All of the isolated RNA was reverse transcribed, so expressed TCRB transcripts were sequenced. Profiling relied on immunoSEQ multiplex PCR, and the TCRdb table lists in-frame clones only, not all of them. The sample contains approximately 27,000 clones, under 50% of which appear only once. As to this clone: Its antigen is unknown.

V gene TRBV28 combines with J gene TRBJ1-2; possibly TRBD1 for D (6 bases). Sequencing was carried out using stem cell memory CD4+ T cells from blood. The clonotype was recovered from a man aged 30-40 years with type 1 diabetes. Here the CDR3 reads CASSSQGRGYTF. The DNA for the CDR3 is TGTGCCAGCAGTTCGCAGGGGCGAGGCTACACCTTC.